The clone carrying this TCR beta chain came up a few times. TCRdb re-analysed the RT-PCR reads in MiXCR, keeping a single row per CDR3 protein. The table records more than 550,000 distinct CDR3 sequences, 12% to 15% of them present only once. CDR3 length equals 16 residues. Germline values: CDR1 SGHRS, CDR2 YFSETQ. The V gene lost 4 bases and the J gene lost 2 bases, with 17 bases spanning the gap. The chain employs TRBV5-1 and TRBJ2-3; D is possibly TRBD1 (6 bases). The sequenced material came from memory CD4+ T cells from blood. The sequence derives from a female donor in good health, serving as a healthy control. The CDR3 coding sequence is TGCGCCAGCAGCACAGGGACCAACGCTAACACAGATACGCAGTATTTT. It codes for CASSTGTNANTDTQYF. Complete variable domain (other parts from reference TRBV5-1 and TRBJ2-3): KAGVTQTPRYLIKTRGQQVTLSCSPISGHRSVSWYQQTPGQGLQFLFEYFSETQRNKGNFPGRFSGRQFSNSRSEMNVSTLELGDSALYLCASSTGTNANTDTQYFGPGTRLTVL.